This T cell receptor beta chain emerged from a study of T cells in Graves' hyperthyroidism and ophthalmopathy. Disease duration was under 3 months in the ophthalmopathy patients, who also had a Clinical Activity Score of at least 3 and a NOSPECS grade of at least 4. This clonotype has ten or more counts. Its antigen is unidentified. General observations from the study: Separation of ophthalmopathy from stable hyperthyroidism was achieved by a 13 V-J model.

Regions amplified from RNA transcripts were the TCR beta CDR3 regions. During a first-round RT-PCR of the TCR CDR3, the HTBI primer set was used. From the multiplex PCR reads, TCRdb called clonotypes with MiXCR, one entry per CDR3 protein. The sample lists about 520,000 distinct CDR3 sequences, approximately 25% occurring once. The clonotype comes from a woman aged 25 to 39 with Graves' ophthalmopathy. The source material was blood.

In DNA form, the CDR3 reads TGTGCCATCAGTGAGAGAAGCGGGGGGCCCACCGGGGAGCTGTTTTTT. Residues: CAISERSGGPTGELFF. The J gene is TRBJ2-2, the V gene TRBV10-3; 9 bases match TRBD2. The V segment lost 2 bases and the J segment 4 bases; nucleotides outside the gene matches: 5. Germline values: CDR1 ENHRY, CDR2 SYGVKD. CDR3 length: 16 residues.